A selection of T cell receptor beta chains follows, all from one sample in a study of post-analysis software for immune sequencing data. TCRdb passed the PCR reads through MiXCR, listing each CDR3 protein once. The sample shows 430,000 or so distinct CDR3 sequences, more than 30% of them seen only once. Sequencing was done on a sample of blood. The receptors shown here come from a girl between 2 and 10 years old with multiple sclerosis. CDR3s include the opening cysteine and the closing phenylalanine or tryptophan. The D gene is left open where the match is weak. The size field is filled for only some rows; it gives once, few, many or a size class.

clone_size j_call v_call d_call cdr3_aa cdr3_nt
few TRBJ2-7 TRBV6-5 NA CASSYIARAQEAQYF TGTGCCAGCAGTTACATCGCCAGGGCCCAAGAGGCCCAGTACTTC
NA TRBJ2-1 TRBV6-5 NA CASSYSGGTYEQFF TGTGCCAGCAGTTACAGCGGTGGAACCTACGAGCAGTTCTTC
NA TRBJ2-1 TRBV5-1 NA CASSLGLETNEQFF TGCGCCAGCAGCTTGGGGCTAGAAACCAATGAGCAGTTCTTC
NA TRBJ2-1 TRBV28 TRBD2 CASSLFLPSGRGDEQFF TGTGCCAGCAGTTTATTCCTACCTAGCGGGAGGGGCGATGAGCAGTTCTTC
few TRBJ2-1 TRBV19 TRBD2 CASRSGGTYNEQFF TGTGCCAGTAGGTCGGGAGGCACCTACAATGAGCAGTTCTTC
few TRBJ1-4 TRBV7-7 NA CASSTHVRPTRDEKLFF TGTGCCAGCAGCACGCATGTTCGTCCAACGCGGGATGAAAAACTGTTTTTT
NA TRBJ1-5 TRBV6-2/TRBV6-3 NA CASSAHEDSYQPQHF TGTGCCAGCAGTGCCCATGAGGACAGCTATCAGCCCCAGCATTTT
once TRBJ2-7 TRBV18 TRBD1 CASSQGQSVPYEQYF TGTGCCAGCTCTCAGGGACAGTCGGTGCCCTACGAGCAGTACTTC
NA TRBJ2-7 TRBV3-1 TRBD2 CASSPTPGLAVYEQYF TGTGCCAGCAGTCCTACACCGGGACTAGCGGTCTACGAGCAGTACTTC
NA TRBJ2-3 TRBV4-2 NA CATYGGGADTQYF TGTGCCACCTATGGGGGGGGCGCAGATACGCAGTATTTT
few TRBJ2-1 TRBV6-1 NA CASSEWGAYNEQFF TGTGCCAGCAGTGAGTGGGGTGCCTACAATGAGCAGTTCTTC
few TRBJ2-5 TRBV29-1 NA CSVGYSSQETQYF TGCAGCGTTGGGTATTCCAGTCAAGAGACCCAGTACTTC
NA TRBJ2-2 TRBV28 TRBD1 CASSFITGGSTGELFF TGTGCCAGCAGTTTCATTACAGGGGGCAGCACCGGGGAGCTGTTTTTT
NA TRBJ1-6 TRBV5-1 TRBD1 CASSLGQRLGGENSPLHF TGCGCCAGCAGCCTGGGACAGAGGCTGGGGGGGGAGAATTCACCCCTCCACTTT
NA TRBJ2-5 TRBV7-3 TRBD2 CASSYSAGGWETQYF TGTGCCAGCAGCTACTCAGCGGGGGGGTGGGAGACCCAGTACTTC
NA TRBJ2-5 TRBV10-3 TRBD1 CAISEEQGTSETQYF TGTGCCATCAGTGAGGAACAGGGGACGTCGGAGACCCAGTACTTC
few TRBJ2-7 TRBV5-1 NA CASSLEAGPTYEQYF TGCGCCAGCAGCTTGGAGGCAGGACCCACCTACGAGCAGTACTTC
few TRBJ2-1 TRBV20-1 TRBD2 CSARVRTSGPYNEQFF TGCAGTGCTAGAGTTCGGACTAGCGGACCCTACAATGAGCAGTTCTTC
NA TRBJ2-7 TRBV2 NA CASSDSVNYEQYF TGTGCCAGCAGTGACAGTGTCAACTACGAGCAGTACTTC
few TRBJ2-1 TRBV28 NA CASSFGVRRVYNEQFF TGTGCCAGCAGTTTTGGAGTCAGGAGAGTCTACAATGAGCAGTTCTTC
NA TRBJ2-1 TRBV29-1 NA CSAPGTDYNEQFF TGCAGCGCTCCCGGGACGGACTACAATGAGCAGTTCTTC
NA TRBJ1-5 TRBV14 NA CASSQSLGQPQHF TGTGCCAGCAGCCAGTCCCTCGGTCAGCCCCAGCATTTT
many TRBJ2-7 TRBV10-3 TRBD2 CAISERTSIGEQYF TGTGCCATCAGTGAGCGGACTAGCATCGGCGAGCAGTACTTC
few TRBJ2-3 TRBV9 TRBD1 CASSAGTGDTDTQYF TGTGCCAGCAGCGCCGGGACAGGGGACACAGATACGCAGTATTTT
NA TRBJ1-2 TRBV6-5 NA CASTSDANFGYTF TGTGCCAGCACTTCGGACGCCAACTTTGGCTACACCTTC
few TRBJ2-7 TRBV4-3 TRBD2 CASSQTWTSGSTYEQYF TGCGCCAGCAGCCAAACCTGGACTAGCGGGAGCACCTACGAGCAGTACTTC
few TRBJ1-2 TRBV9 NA CASSVGGTNVGYTF TGTGCCAGCAGCGTAGGAGGGACAAACGTGGGCTACACCTTC
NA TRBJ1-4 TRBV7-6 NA CASSLSGRTEKLFF TGTGCCAGCAGCTTAAGCGGGCGGACTGAAAAACTGTTTTTT
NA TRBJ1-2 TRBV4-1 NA CASRRVPGADGYTF TGCGCCAGCAGGCGGGTACCCGGGGCTGATGGCTACACCTTC
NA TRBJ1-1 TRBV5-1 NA CASSLISQGVTEAFF TGCGCCAGCAGCTTAATATCACAGGGAGTCACTGAAGCTTTCTTT
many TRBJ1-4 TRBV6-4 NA CASSAEKNEKLFF TGTGCCAGCAGTGCAGAGAAAAATGAAAAACTGTTTTTT
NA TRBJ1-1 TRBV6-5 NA CASSYSRASNTEAFF TGTGCCAGCAGTTACTCGAGGGCGTCTAACACTGAAGCTTTCTTT
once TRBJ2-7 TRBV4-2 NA CASSQTDLGYEQYF TGTGCCAGCAGCCAAACGGACCTAGGGTACGAGCAGTACTTC
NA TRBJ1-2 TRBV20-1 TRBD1 CSATRQGAEGYTF TGCAGTGCTACACGACAGGGGGCGGAGGGCTACACCTTC
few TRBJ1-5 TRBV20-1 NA CSATSWGGNQPQHF TGCAGTGCTACAAGTTGGGGTGGCAATCAGCCCCAGCATTTT
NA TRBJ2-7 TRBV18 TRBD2 CTSSPGTSYYEQYF TGTACCAGCTCACCGGGGACTAGTTACTACGAGCAGTACTTC
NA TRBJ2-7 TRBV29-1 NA CSVQGQDEQYF TGCAGCGTCCAGGGTCAGGACGAGCAGTACTTC
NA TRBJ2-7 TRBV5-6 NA CASSPGTPGYEQYF TGTGCCAGCAGCCCCGGGACACCAGGCTACGAGCAGTACTTC
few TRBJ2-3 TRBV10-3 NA CAISESGDTQYF TGTGCCATCAGTGAGTCCGGAGATACGCAGTATTTT
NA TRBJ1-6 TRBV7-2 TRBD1 CASTSGTGASPLHF TGTGCCAGCACATCCGGGACAGGGGCATCACCCCTCCACTTT
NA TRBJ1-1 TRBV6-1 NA CASSERGWEPEAFF TGTGCCAGCAGTGAAAGGGGATGGGAACCTGAAGCTTTCTTT
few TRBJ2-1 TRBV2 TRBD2 CASRASGRYEQFF TGTGCCAGCAGGGCTAGCGGGAGGTATGAGCAGTTCTTC
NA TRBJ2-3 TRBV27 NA CASSPDEAVTTDTQYF TGTGCCAGCAGTCCCGATGAAGCGGTCACCACAGATACGCAGTATTTT
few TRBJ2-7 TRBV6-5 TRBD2 CASRGPAGVSYEQYF TGTGCCAGCAGGGGGCCTGCGGGAGTCTCCTACGAGCAGTACTTC
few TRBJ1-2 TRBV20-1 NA CSARATDGYTF TGCAGTGCTAGGGCGACAGATGGCTACACCTTC
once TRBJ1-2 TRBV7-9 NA CASSPGDGGYTF TGTGCCAGCAGTCCCGGGGACGGTGGCTACACCTTC
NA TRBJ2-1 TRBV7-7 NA CASSAAVYNEQFF TGTGCCAGCAGCGCGGCAGTGTACAATGAGCAGTTCTTC
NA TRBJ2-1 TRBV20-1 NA CSARPTGFAHNEQFF TGCAGTGCTAGACCCACGGGGTTTGCGCACAATGAGCAGTTCTTC
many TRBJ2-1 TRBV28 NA CASSMYREKGYNEQFF TGTGCCAGCAGTATGTACAGGGAGAAGGGCTACAATGAGCAGTTCTTC
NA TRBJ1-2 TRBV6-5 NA CASSYSRGGNYGYTF TGTGCCAGCAGTTATAGTAGAGGAGGAAACTATGGCTACACCTTC
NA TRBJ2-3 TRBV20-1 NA CSAYSINGKTDTQYF TGCAGTGCTTATTCAATAAACGGGAAGACAGATACGCAGTATTTT
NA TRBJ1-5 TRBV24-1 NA CATRQGWNQPQHF TGTGCCACCAGACAAGGCTGGAATCAGCCCCAGCATTTT
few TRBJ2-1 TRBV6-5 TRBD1 CASRPGTGGDNEQFF TGTGCCAGCAGACCTGGGACAGGGGGGGACAATGAGCAGTTCTTC
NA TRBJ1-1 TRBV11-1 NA CASSLDRREAFF TGTGCCAGCAGCTTAGACAGGCGTGAAGCTTTCTTT
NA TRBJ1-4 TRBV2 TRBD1 CASTMTGTLFF TGTGCCAGCACAATGACAGGGACCCTGTTTTTT
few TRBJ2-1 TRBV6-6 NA CASSTEGASVRYEQFF TGTGCCAGCAGTACCGAGGGGGCTAGCGTTCGTTATGAGCAGTTCTTC
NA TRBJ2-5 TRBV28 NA CASSLELGGSQETQYF TGTGCCAGCAGTTTAGAATTAGGGGGAAGCCAAGAGACCCAGTACTTC
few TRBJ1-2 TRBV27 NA CASSQRDTFNYGYTF TGTGCCAGCAGTCAGCGGGACACCTTTAACTATGGCTACACCTTC
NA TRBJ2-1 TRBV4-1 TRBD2 CASSGTVLAGGLGNEQFF TGCGCCAGCAGCGGAACAGTTTTAGCGGGAGGGCTGGGAAATGAGCAGTTCTTC